This TCR beta chain was captured in a study of post-analysis software for immune sequencing data (dated by TCRdb to about 2015). Some background on the complete study: Recorded disease courses included relapsing-remitting, secondary progressive and progressive-relapsing multiple sclerosis, with some patients lacking subtype annotation. The patient repertoires were set against eleven to twelve previously published healthy control repertoires from donors whose ages ranged from roughly 6 to 27 years. A subset of samples was prepared in parallel using single-end sample barcoding, then pooled and co-amplified after Illumina adapter ligation.

Including the terminal cysteine and phenylalanine, the CDR3 comprises 11 residues. Only the CDR3 DNA stays, 33 bases, in frame from base 1. Overall study results and their limits: Patients showed significantly higher frequencies than controls for roughly 5 TRBV segments, among them TRBV5-6, TRBV5-1 and TRBV20-1. Direct clustering with F measure revealed strong co-clustering of samples prepared in the same batch, which led to a batch-effect correction. Compared with controls, multiple sclerosis patients had significantly lower normalized Chao1 diversity, a finding suggesting substantial peripheral T-cell clonal expansion. The multiple sclerosis patient group was slightly younger than the control group.

In regard to this clonotype: It has no known antigen specificity. Compared with germline, one end of the junction differs, possibly owing to a read error.

TCR beta repertoires were profiled from peripheral blood of roughly 13 young patients with multiple sclerosis to demonstrate the VDJtools post-analysis software. The patients with multiple sclerosis were children and adolescents between 6 and 15 years of age. The library came from PCR. TCRdb lists the instrument as Illumina HiSeq 2500. Unique molecular identifiers were incorporated into TCR beta cDNA libraries to reduce PCR and sequencing biases. About 500,000 cDNA molecules were obtained per 1 to 10 million input T cells, so each molecule approximated one T cell. The same protocol used for the earlier healthy control dataset was applied to prepare and sequence the patient libraries. Within a given batch, samples were prepared together, multiplexed and sequenced on the same HiSeq lane. As for the original processing: Raw barcoded reads were processed with MIGEC, and single-read molecular identifier groups were discarded before consensus assembly and CDR3 extraction. VDJtools was used for post-analysis of the clonotype tables, with diversity normalized by down-sampling every dataset to the smallest sample size. To correct batch-related cross-sample contamination, repertoire overlap clustering matched CDR3 amino acid sequences but not nucleotide sequences. TCRdb reprocessed the public reads (quality trimming at Q25 with fastp, clone calling with MiXCR) and kept in-frame beta chains. One record per CDR3 amino acid sequence lists the most common genes and DNA. The V and J calls shown here were made by TCRdb, not taken from the authors' results. For this sample the table gives under 650,000 distinct CDR3 sequences, of which 40% to 50% were detected only once. The ten largest clones add up to 1.5% to 2% of the sample.

Sequenced input: blood. The rearranged chain carries TRBV12-3 or TRBV12-4 and TRBJ2-3; the D gene assignment is ambiguous. The clonotype originates from a girl aged 10-17 years with multiple sclerosis. The CDR3 reads CTSSRVYEQYF. The DNA sequence is as follows: TGTACCAGCAGTCGAGTTTATGAGCAGTATTTT.